This TCR beta chain comes out of a study of blood T cells in healthy people across ages. This clonotype was picked up a small number of times. At one end the junction does not follow the germline gene, possibly because of a read error. At least 5.5 micrograms of total RNA were extracted per sample. Primers used in a second PCR of about 7 to 12 cycles were a sample-barcoded 5' primer and a J-beta primer mix. Samples each returned at least 2.5 million CDR3-containing paired-end reads. In TCRdb, the 5' RACE reads were re-called with MiXCR into one record per CDR3 protein. Among 1.5 million to 2 million distinct CDR3 sequences listed, approximately 28% were seen once. CDR1 is SGHRS and CDR2 is YFSETQ in the germline V gene. The CDR3 covers 13 residues.

The source material was blood. The receptor was isolated from a woman in her 30s in good health. V and J are TRBV5-1 and TRBJ1-1; D not resolved. CDR3 coding DNA: TGCGCCAGCAGCTTGGTAGGGAACTCTGAAGCTTTCTTT. Translating gives CASSLVGNSEAFF. Filled out from reference TRBV5-1 and TRBJ1-1, the complete variable domain reads KAGVTQTPRYLIKTRGQQVTLSCSPISGHRSVSWYQQTPGQGLQFLFEYFSETQRNKGNFPGRFSGRQFSNSRSEMNVSTLELGDSALYLCASSLVGNSEAFFGQGTRLTVV.